This T cell receptor beta chain was documented in a study of naive and memory T cell subsets. Study-wide results and limits: A few larger clonotypes appeared in naive repertoires, especially CD8, possibly memory cells re-expressing CD45RA.

Both TRBC1 and TRBC2 were covered by a beta constant-region primer of two equimolar oligonucleotides. Four rounds of PCR amplified the ligated cDNA using nested alpha and beta constant-region primers plus SP2. TCRdb processed the UMI-ligation and nested PCR reads anew with MiXCR; each CDR3 protein has one entry. In the table there are 130,000 to 150,000 distinct CDR3 sequences, under 25% of which are singletons. The germline V gene has CDR1 SGHRS and CDR2 YFSETQ. The CDR3 is 13 residues long. The ends lost 5 bases at V and 2 bases at J; junction bases unmatched: 4. This clonotype was recorded only once. The antigen remains undetermined.

The V call is TRBV5-1, the J call TRBJ2-7, with 7 bases matching TRBD2. This TCR derives from a human donor in good health. Sequencing was carried out using naive CD4+ T cells from blood. The CDR3 coding sequence is TGCGCCAGCAGACTAGCGACCACCTACGAGCAGTACTTC. Amino acid sequence: CASRLATTYEQYF.